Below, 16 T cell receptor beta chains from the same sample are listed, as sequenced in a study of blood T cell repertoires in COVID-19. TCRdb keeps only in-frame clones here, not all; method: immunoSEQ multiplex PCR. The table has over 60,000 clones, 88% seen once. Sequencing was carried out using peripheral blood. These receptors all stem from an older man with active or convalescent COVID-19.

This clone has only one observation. CDR3 protein: CASSLIGRGETQYF. The CDR3 nucleotides are TGTGCCAGCAGCTTAATCGGCAGGGGCGAGACCCAGTACTTC. The chain has TRBV11-2 and TRBJ2-5; D is perhaps TRBD1 (6 bases). This CDR3 contains 14 residues. Germline V gives CDR1 SGHAT, CDR2 FQNNGV. Trimming took 2 bases from V and 5 from J, leaving 12 bases between them.

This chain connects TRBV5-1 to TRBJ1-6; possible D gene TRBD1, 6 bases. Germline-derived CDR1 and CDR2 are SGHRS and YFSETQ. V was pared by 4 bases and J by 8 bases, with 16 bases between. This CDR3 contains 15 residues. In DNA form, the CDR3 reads TGCGCCAGCAGCCCGTCAGGGGACCCAGATTCACCCCTCCACTTT. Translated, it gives CASSPSGDPDSPLHF.

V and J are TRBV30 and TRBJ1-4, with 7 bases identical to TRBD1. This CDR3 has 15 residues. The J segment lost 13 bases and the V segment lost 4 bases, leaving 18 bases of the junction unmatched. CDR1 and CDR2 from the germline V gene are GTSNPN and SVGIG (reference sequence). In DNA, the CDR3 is TGTGCCTGGAAGTCACAGGGGTTTCGTTTTGAAGGACTGTTTTTT. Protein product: CAWKSQGFRFEGLFF.

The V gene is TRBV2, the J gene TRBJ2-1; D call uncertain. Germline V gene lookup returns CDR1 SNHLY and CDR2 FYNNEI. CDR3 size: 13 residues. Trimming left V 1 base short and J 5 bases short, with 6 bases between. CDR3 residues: CASSEGQNNEQFF. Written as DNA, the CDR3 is TGTGCCAGCAGTGAAGGTCAGAACAATGAGCAGTTCTTC.

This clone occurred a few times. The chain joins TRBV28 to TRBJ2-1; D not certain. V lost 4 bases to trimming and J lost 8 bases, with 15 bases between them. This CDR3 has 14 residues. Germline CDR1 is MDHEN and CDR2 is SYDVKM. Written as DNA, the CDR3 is TGTGCCAGCAGTTGGATGCGGCGGAACCATGAGCAGTTCTTC. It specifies CASSWMRRNHEQFF. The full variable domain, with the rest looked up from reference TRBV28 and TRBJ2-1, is DVKVTQSSRYLVKRTGEKVFLECVQDMDHENMFWYRQDPGLGLRLIYFSYDVKMKEKGDIPEGYSVSREKKERFSLILESASTNQTSMYLCASSWMRRNHEQFFGPGTRLTVL.

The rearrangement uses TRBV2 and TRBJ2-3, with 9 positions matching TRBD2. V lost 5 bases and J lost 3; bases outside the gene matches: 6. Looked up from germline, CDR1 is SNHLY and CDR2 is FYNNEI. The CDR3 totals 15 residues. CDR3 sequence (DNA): TGTGCCAGCAGTCCGCAGCGGGGGGTTACAGATACGCAGTATTTT. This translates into CASSPQRGVTDTQYF.

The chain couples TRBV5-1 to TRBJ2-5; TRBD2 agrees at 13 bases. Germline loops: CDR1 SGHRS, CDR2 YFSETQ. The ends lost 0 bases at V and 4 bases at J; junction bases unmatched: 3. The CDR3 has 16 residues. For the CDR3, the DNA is TGCGCCAGCAGCTTGGGACTAGCGGGAGGCGCAGAGACCCAGTACTTC. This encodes CASSLGLAGGAETQYF.

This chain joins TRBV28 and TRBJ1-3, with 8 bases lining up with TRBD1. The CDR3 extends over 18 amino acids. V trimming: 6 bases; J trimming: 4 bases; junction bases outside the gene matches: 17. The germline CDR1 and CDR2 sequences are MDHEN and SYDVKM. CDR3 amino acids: CASSRFGQGGPPGNTIYF. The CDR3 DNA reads TGTGCCAGCAGCCGTTTCGGACAGGGTGGCCCCCCAGGAAACACCATATATTTT.

The CDR3 spells CASSQEGDGTQYF. The CDR3, as DNA: TGTGCCAGCAGCCAAGAAGGAGATGGGACCCAGTACTTC. V usage is TRBV3-1 (or the pseudogene TRBV3-2) and J usage is TRBJ2-5; D unresolved. Trimming removed 0 bases at V and 7 bases at J, with 9 bases between. The CDR3 extends over 13 amino acids. The germline CDR1 and CDR2 sequences are LGHDT and YNNKEL (reference sequence).

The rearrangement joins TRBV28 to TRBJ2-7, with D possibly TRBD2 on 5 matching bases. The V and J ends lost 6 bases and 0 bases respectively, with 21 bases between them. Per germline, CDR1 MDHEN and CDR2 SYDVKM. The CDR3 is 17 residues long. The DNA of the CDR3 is TGTGCCAGCAGCGTTCCAGTTGGGAGAAAGAGCTCCTACGAGCAGTACTTC. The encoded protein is CASSVPVGRKSSYEQYF.

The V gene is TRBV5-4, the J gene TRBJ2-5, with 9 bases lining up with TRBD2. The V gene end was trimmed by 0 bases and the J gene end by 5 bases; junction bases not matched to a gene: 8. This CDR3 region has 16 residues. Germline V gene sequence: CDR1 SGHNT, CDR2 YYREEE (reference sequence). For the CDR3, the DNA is TGTGCCAGCAGCTTGGCAGGTGGCGGGAGGGGGGAGACCCAGTACTTC. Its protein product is CASSLAGGGRGETQYF.

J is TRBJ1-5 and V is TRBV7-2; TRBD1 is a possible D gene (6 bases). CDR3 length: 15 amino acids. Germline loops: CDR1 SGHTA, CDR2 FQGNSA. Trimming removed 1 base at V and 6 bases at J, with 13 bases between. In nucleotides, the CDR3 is TGTGCCAGCAGCTTAGACTACAGGGCAAGTCAGCCCCAGCATTTT. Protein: CASSLDYRASQPQHF.

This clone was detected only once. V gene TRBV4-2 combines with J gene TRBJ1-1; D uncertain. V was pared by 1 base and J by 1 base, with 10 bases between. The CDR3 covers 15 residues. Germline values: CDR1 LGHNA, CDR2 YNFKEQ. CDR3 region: CASSQGVGGNTEAFF. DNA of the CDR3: TGTGCCAGCAGCCAAGGGGTAGGCGGGAACACTGAAGCTTTCTTT.

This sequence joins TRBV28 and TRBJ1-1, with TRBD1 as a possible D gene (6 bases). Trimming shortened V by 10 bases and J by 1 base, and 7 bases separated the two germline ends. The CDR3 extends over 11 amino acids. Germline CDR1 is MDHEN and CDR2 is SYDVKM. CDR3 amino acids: CAIQGNTEAFF. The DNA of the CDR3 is TGTGCCATACAGGGGAACACTGAAGCTTTCTTT.

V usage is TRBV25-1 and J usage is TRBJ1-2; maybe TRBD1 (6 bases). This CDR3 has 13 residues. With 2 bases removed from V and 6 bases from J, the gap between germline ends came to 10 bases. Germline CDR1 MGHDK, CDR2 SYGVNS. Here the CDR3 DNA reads TGTGCCAGCAGTGAAATAACAGGGAATGGCTACACCTTC. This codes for CASSEITGNGYTF.

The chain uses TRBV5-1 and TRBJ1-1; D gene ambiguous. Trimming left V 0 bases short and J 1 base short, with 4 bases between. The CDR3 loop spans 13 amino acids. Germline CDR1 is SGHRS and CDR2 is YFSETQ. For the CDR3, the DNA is TGCGCCAGCAGCTTGGGCGGGAACACTGAAGCTTTCTTT. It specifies CASSLGGNTEAFF.